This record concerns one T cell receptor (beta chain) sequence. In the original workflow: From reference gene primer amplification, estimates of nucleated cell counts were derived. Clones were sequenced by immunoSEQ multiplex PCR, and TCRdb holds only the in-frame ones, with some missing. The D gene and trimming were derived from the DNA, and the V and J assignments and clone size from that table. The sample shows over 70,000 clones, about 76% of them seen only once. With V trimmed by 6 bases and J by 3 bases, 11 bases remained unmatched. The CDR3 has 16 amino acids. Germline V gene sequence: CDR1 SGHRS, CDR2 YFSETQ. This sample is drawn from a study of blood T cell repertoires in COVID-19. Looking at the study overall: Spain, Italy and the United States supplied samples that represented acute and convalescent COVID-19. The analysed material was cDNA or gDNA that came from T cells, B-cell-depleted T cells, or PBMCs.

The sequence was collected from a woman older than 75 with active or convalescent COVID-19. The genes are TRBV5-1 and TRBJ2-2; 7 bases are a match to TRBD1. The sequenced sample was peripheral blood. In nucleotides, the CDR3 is TGCGCCAGCATGTCTACTCCCGGGACAGACACCGGGGAGCTGTTTTTT. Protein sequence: CASMSTPGTDTGELFF.